The 32 T cell receptor beta chains listed next were all sequenced from one sample in a study of T cell repertoires in cytomegalovirus infection. TCRdb ran MiXCR on the reads and lists one entry per CDR3 protein. This sample has 750,000 to 900,000 distinct CDR3 sequences, with 25% to 30% found just once. These receptors lack a known antigen. The specimen was cultured CD8+ T cells from PBMCs, collected from culture after CMV antigen stimulation. These receptors were collected from a human donor in good health (CMV status not recorded). Some clones in this sample may be carry-over from other donors' samples.

This clonotype was detected only a few times. The chain has TRBV6-2 or TRBV6-3 and TRBJ2-1; TRBD2 matches at 7 bases. This CDR3 has 13 residues. Germline V gives CDR1 MNHEY, CDR2 SVGEGT. The junction had 7 bases not matched to a gene; V was cut back by 2 bases and J by 12 bases. CDR3 bases: TGTGCCAGCAGTTACGGGAGGGGCGGAGGGCAGTTCTTC. Amino acids: CASSYGRGGGQFF.

The chain joins TRBV9 to TRBJ1-1; D is ambiguous. The CDR3 is made up of 14 amino acids. Trimming left V 0 bases short and J 1 base short, with 7 bases between. From germline, CDR1 is SGDLS and CDR2 YYNGEE. The CDR3 coding sequence is TGTGCCAGCAGCGTAGGGTCAGGGAACACTGAAGCTTTCTTT. Translated: CASSVGSGNTEAFF.

This chain uses TRBV12-3 or TRBV12-4 with TRBJ2-5; either TRBD1 or TRBD2 may supply D (5 bases each). This CDR3 region has 12 residues. The V gene lost 7 bases and the J gene lost 7 bases, with 13 bases spanning the gap. CDR3 DNA sequence: TGTGCCAGCACGACGGGACGAGGGACCCAGTACTTC. This gives the protein CASTTGRGTQYF.

The gene calls are TRBV15 and TRBJ1-1, with D possibly being TRBD1 (5 bases). Trimming took off 3 bases at V and 5 bases at J, with 16 bases between the two ends. The length of the CDR3 is 15 residues. Germline V gives CDR1 LNHNV, CDR2 YYDKDF (reference sequence). The CDR3 sequence is CATSSFVGRGTEAFF. CDR3 sequence (DNA): TGTGCCACCAGCAGTTTTGTGGGGCGCGGGACTGAAGCTTTCTTT. Full variable domain (missing parts from reference TRBV15 and TRBJ1-1): DAMVIQNPRYQVTQFGKPVTLSCSQTLNHNVMYWYQQKSSQAPKLLFHYYDKDFNNEADTPDNFQSRRPNTSFCFLDIRSPGLGDTAMYLCATSSFVGRGTEAFFGQGTRLTVV.

In its sample, this clonotype was seen a few times. The chain is built from TRBV28 and TRBJ2-5, with TRBD1 matching over 7 bases. CDR1 and CDR2 (germline): MDHEN, SYDVKM. The CDR3 spans 16 residues. V shed 7 bases, J shed 4 bases, and the junction held 15 bases outside the gene matches. CDR3 protein: CASTPTDRNRGETQYF. The CDR3, as DNA: TGTGCCAGCACTCCCACGGACAGAAACAGGGGAGAGACCCAGTACTTC.

This clonotype turned up a few times. The V call is TRBV5-4, the J call TRBJ2-1, with 14 bases identical to TRBD2. J gave up 6 bases and V 5 bases, and 10 bases lay outside the gene matches. The CDR3 covers 17 residues. From germline, CDR1 is SGHNT and CDR2 YYREEE (reference sequence). As DNA, the CDR3 is TGTGCCAGCAGGGACGGGACTAGCGGGGGCCCATTCAATGAGCAGTTCTTC. Amino acids: CASRDGTSGGPFNEQFF.

This clonotype was counted a few times. CDR3 loop: CASSLMRGGRETQYF. CDR3 nucleotide sequence: TGTGCCAGCAGCTTGATGCGGGGGGGCCGGGAGACCCAGTACTTC. The rearrangement uses TRBV5-5 and TRBJ2-5; 9 nucleotides agree with TRBD2. This CDR3 comprises 15 residues. Trimming removed 1 base from V and 5 bases from J; junction bases left unmatched: 6. Germline V CDR1 and CDR2: SGHKS, YYEKEE (reference sequence).

In this sample, this clonotype turned up many times. V and J are TRBV7-6 and TRBJ2-3, with D hard to call. Trimming cost V 10 bases and J 1 base, with 15 bases left between them. The CDR3 has 14 residues. Germline CDR1 is SGHVS and CDR2 is FNYEAQ. CDR3 bases: TGTGCCACCAGTTCAGAAGCCGGCACAGATACGCAGTATTTT. Translated, it gives CATSSEAGTDTQYF.

J is TRBJ2-3 and V is TRBV7-9; the match to TRBD1 covers 7 bases. Germline loops: CDR1 SEHNR, CDR2 FQNEAQ (reference sequence). The V gene end was trimmed by 5 bases and the J gene end by 6 bases; junction bases not matched to a gene: 17. The CDR3 runs to 17 residues. Here the CDR3 reads CASSLRTGPLRMDTQYF. The CDR3 DNA reads as TGTGCCAGCAGCCTTCGGACAGGCCCCCTAAGGATGGATACGCAGTATTTT.

The chain combines TRBV7-4 with TRBJ1-1; tentatively, D is TRBD1 (5 bases). V shed 2 bases and J shed 6 bases, with 10 bases lying between them. The germline V gene encodes CDR1 SGHVT and CDR2 SQSDAQ. The CDR3 runs to 13 residues. The CDR3 DNA sequence: TGTGCCAGCAGCTTAAGCAGGACACCTGAAGCTTTCTTT. The encoded protein is CASSLSRTPEAFF.

This clonotype was picked up a small number of times. The chain links TRBV5-6 to TRBJ2-1; D unclear. CDR1 is SGHDT and CDR2 is YYEEEE in the germline V gene. This CDR3 is 14 amino acids long. V shed 4 bases and J shed 6 bases, with 14 bases lying between them. CDR3 residues: CASSALLNPNEQFF. As DNA, the CDR3 is TGTGCCAGCAGCGCCCTGTTGAACCCCAATGAGCAGTTCTTC.

Of note for this clonotype: The conserved phenylalanine or tryptophan normally closing the CDR3 is absent here, so this likely arose from a read error. V is TRBV27 and J is TRBJ2-5, with D maybe TRBD2 (5 bases). Germline V gives CDR1 MNHEY, CDR2 SMNVEV (reference sequence). CDR3 size: 13 residues. Trimming took 11 bases from V and 1 from J, leaving 14 bases between them. Here the CDR3 DNA reads TGTGCCGTCGGTGAGGGTCTCCAAGAGACCCAGTACTGC. It yields the protein CAVGEGLQETQYC.

The V gene is TRBV7-2, the J gene TRBJ1-1; TRBD1 might be the D (5 bases). The length of the CDR3 is 19 residues. V was pared by 1 base and J by 1 base, with 22 bases between. Germline V gene lookup returns CDR1 SGHTA and CDR2 FQGNSA. CDR3 in amino acids: CASSLVIQDIREGNTEAFF. The CDR3 region has the DNA TGTGCCAGCAGCTTAGTAATCCAGGACATTCGGGAGGGGAACACTGAAGCTTTCTTT.

V and J are TRBV6-5 and TRBJ1-1; possibly TRBD1 for D (6 bases). V lost 2 bases and J 2 bases, leaving 12 bases between the germline ends. This CDR3 comprises 15 residues. The V gene's germline CDR1 is MNHEY and CDR2 SVGAGI. CDR3 amino acids: CASSYLTGPNTEAFF. Here the CDR3 DNA reads TGTGCCAGCAGTTACCTGACAGGTCCTAACACTGAAGCTTTCTTT.

In its sample, this clonotype was seen a few times. V is TRBV12-3 or TRBV12-4 and J is TRBJ2-1; possible D gene TRBD1, 5 bases. V was pared by 3 bases and J by 6 bases, with 21 bases between. The CDR3 runs 17 residues. CDR3 bases: TGTGCCAGCAGTTTGGTTGGTCTCCAGGGCGGTTTCAATGAGCAGTTCTTC. Translating it yields CASSLVGLQGGFNEQFF.

This clonotype has just a few counts. The chain joins TRBV27 to TRBJ1-2, with D tentatively TRBD1 (5 bases). Looked up from germline, CDR1 is MNHEY and CDR2 is SMNVEV (reference sequence). Deletions cut 6 bases from V and 7 bases from J, with 21 bases between. CDR3 length: 15 amino acids. DNA of the CDR3: TGTGCCAGCAGCTGGGGGGGACGGTCGGTTGGTGGCTACACCTTC. This gives the protein CASSWGGRSVGGYTF.

This clonotype was seen only once. J is TRBJ2-7 and V is TRBV7-6, with 7 bases fitting TRBD1. The V gene end was trimmed by 10 bases and the J gene end by 3 bases; junction bases not matched to a gene: 9. Per the germline V gene, CDR1 is SGHVS and CDR2 is FNYEAQ. The CDR3 totals 13 residues. The CDR3 spells CANRPGQRYEQYF. CDR3 nucleotides: TGTGCCAACAGACCGGGACAGCGCTACGAGCAGTACTTC.

Here the CDR3 reads CASSPFFGQVNTEAFF. CDR3 bases: TGTGCCAGCAGTCCCTTTTTCGGACAGGTAAACACTGAAGCTTTCTTT. V is TRBV6-5 and J is TRBJ1-1, with TRBD1 identical over 7 bases. V lost 5 bases, J lost 2 bases, and 11 bases stayed unmatched. This CDR3 is 16 amino acids long. Germline V gene data show CDR1 as MNHEY and CDR2 as SVGAGI.

A word on this clonotype: A much larger clonotype is one base distant, so this may be a read error. The CDR3 loop reads CASSHRQNYGYTF. In nucleotides, the CDR3 is TGTGCCAGCAGCCACCGACAGAACTATGGCTACACCTTC. The gene calls are TRBV7-6 and TRBJ1-2, with a weak D call TRBD1 (5 bases). The germline V and J ends were trimmed by 5 bases and 2 bases, with 9 bases remaining between them. This CDR3 region has 13 residues. Looked up from germline, CDR1 is SGHVS and CDR2 is FNYEAQ.

This clonotype was seen many times. The chain recombines TRBV7-2 with TRBJ2-1; D gene uncertain. The V and J ends lost 4 bases and 5 bases respectively, with 18 bases between them. CDR3 size: 16 residues. Germline V CDR1 and CDR2: SGHTA, FQGNSA. The CDR3 loop reads CASSSPQLHLNNEQFF. CDR3 nucleotide sequence: TGTGCCAGCAGCTCTCCCCAGCTGCACTTGAACAATGAGCAGTTCTTC.

The sample holds a few counts of this clonotype. CDR3 amino acids: CASSTLTSGGIQETQYF. In DNA form, the CDR3 reads TGTGCCAGCAGTACTTTAACTAGCGGGGGGATCCAAGAGACCCAGTACTTC. The V gene is TRBV27, the J gene TRBJ2-5; 12 bases align to TRBD2. Germline-derived CDR1 and CDR2 are MNHEY and SMNVEV (reference sequence). Trimming at V came to 5 bases and at J to 1 base, leaving 8 bases not matched to a gene. The CDR3 extends over 17 amino acids.

The chain carries TRBV4-2 and TRBJ2-2, with unresolved D. From germline, CDR1 is LGHNA and CDR2 YNFKEQ. V was trimmed by 6 bases and J by 6 bases, leaving 8 bases between them. The CDR3 is made up of 12 amino acids. Here the CDR3 DNA reads TGTGCCAGCAGATCAAGGGCCGGGGAGCTGTTTTTT. Translation: CASRSRAGELFF.

This clonotype was picked up many times. J is TRBJ2-5 and V is TRBV7-6; 7 bases map to TRBD2. The CDR3 has 15 amino acids. J lost 3 bases, V lost 1 base, and 5 bases had no gene match. Germline lookup yields CDR1 SGHVS and CDR2 FNYEAQ. This chain's CDR3 is CASSLGQGGEETQYF. The CDR3 DNA reads as TGTGCCAGCAGCTTAGGTCAGGGAGGGGAAGAGACCCAGTACTTC.

In its sample, this clonotype was seen a few times. The genes are TRBV27 and TRBJ1-2; 7 nucleotides line up with TRBD1. CDR3 length equals 13 residues. CDR1 and CDR2 from the germline V gene are MNHEY and SMNVEV (reference sequence). With V trimmed by 5 bases and J by 4 bases, 4 bases remained unmatched. CDR3 residues: CASSAQGRYGYTF. The DNA for the CDR3 is TGTGCCAGCAGTGCACAGGGGCGCTATGGCTACACCTTC.

This clonotype was observed many times. This chain uses TRBV7-8 with TRBJ1-2; D is undetermined. The CDR3 is 20 residues long. V was pared by 1 base and J by 1 base, with 25 bases between. Germline CDR1 reads SGHVS; CDR2 reads FQNEAQ. CDR3 loop: CASSLGLPRQNIEYNYGYTF. Written as DNA, the CDR3 is TGTGCCAGCAGCTTAGGTCTCCCGAGACAAAATATCGAGTATAACTATGGCTACACCTTC.

Points on this clonotype: A read error is likely, as this CDR3 ends without the conserved phenylalanine or tryptophan. The rearrangement uses TRBV7-6 and TRBJ1-5; 9 positions match TRBD1. The V gene end was trimmed by 5 bases and the J gene end by 2 bases; junction bases not matched to a gene: 7. The CDR3 has 16 amino acids. Germline-derived CDR1 and CDR2 are SGHVS and FNYEAQ. The CDR3 region has the DNA TGTGCCAGCAGCCCGGGGACAGGGTTTGGCAATCAGCCCCAGCATTGT. Its translation is CASSPGTGFGNQPQHC.

This clonotype was detected only a few times. The rearrangement links TRBV6-1 to TRBJ1-1; the D gene is possibly TRBD1 (6 bases). Deletions cut 3 bases from V and 1 base from J, with 12 bases between. The CDR3 length is 15 residues. Germline V gene sequence: CDR1 MNHNS, CDR2 SASEGT. The CDR3: CASSEWGHTNTEAFF. The DNA of the CDR3 is TGTGCCAGCAGTGAGTGGGGACACACGAACACTGAAGCTTTCTTT.

Only a few counts were recorded for this clonotype. The chain links TRBV27 to TRBJ1-1, with a possible D match to TRBD1 (6 bases). CDR3 length: 15 residues. Per germline, CDR1 MNHEY and CDR2 SMNVEV (reference sequence). V lost 7 bases and J 5 bases, leaving 20 bases between the germline ends. The CDR3 DNA sequence: TGTGCCAGCATGATTGGGGGCAATAGTGTGACTGAAGCTTTCTTT. The encoded protein is CASMIGGNSVTEAFF.

The rearrangement links TRBV5-4 to TRBJ2-7; D may be TRBD1 (5 bases). The CDR3 sequence is 14 residues long. Per germline, CDR1 SGHNT and CDR2 YYREEE (reference sequence). Trimming stripped 7 bases from V and 2 bases from J, with 16 bases between. The CDR3 sequence is CASLRAGNPYEQYF. The CDR3 DNA sequence: TGTGCCAGCCTTAGGGCAGGGAACCCCTACGAGCAGTACTTC.

The rearrangement uses TRBV7-6 and TRBJ1-4, with D hard to call. The V end was cut by 5 bases, the J end by 5 bases, with 21 bases between. CDR1 is SGHVS and CDR2 is FNYEAQ in the germline V gene. The CDR3 loop spans 17 amino acids. CDR3 DNA: TGTGCCAGCAGCCCTACCTATCAGGCGGGGAAGAATGAAAAACTGTTTTTT. Protein product: CASSPTYQAGKNEKLFF.

The rearrangement joins TRBV20-1 to TRBJ2-7; 10 bases fit TRBD1. The CDR3 is 15 residues long. After removal of 3 bases from V and 2 bases from J, the junction contained 7 bases not matched to a gene. Germline V gene sequence: CDR1 DFQATT, CDR2 SNEGSKA (reference sequence). Here the CDR3 reads CSARGWDRGPYEQYV. CDR3 coding DNA: TGCAGTGCTAGGGGTTGGGACAGGGGACCCTACGAGCAGTACGTC.

The chain recombines TRBV6-6 with TRBJ2-1; the match to TRBD2 covers 10 bases. The CDR3 loop spans 17 amino acids. The J segment lost 5 bases and the V segment lost 7 bases, leaving 14 bases of the junction unmatched. Germline values: CDR1 MNHNY, CDR2 SVGAGI (reference sequence). CDR3 amino acids: CASILSGGAVYNNEQFF. The CDR3 DNA follows: TGTGCCAGCATTCTAAGCGGGGGGGCCGTTTACAACAATGAGCAGTTCTTC.